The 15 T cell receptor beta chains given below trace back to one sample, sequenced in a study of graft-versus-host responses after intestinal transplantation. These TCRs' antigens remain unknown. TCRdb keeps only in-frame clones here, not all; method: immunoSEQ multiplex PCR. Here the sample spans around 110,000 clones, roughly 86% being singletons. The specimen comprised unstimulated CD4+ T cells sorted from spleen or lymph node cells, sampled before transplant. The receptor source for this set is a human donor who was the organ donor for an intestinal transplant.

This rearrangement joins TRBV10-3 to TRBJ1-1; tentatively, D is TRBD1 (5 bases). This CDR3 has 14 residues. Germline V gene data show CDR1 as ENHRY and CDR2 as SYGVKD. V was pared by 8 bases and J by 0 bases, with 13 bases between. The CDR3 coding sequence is TGTGCCATCCAGGACACTTTCATGAACACTGAAGCTTTCTTT. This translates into CAIQDTFMNTEAFF.

The CDR3 protein is CASSIEGAPGQPQHF. The CDR3, as DNA: TGTGCCAGTAGTATAGAGGGGGCGCCGGGTCAGCCCCAGCATTTT. The chain links TRBV19 to TRBJ1-5; TRBD1 is a possible D gene (6 bases). Germline V gene lookup returns CDR1 LNHDA and CDR2 SQIVND (reference sequence). There are 15 residues in the CDR3. Trimming left V 0 bases short and J 6 bases short, with 12 bases between.

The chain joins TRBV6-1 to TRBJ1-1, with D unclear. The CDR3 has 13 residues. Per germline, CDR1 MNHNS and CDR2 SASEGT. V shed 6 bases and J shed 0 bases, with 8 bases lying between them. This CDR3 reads CASRYSMNTEAFF. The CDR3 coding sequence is TGTGCCAGCAGATATTCCATGAACACTGAAGCTTTCTTT.

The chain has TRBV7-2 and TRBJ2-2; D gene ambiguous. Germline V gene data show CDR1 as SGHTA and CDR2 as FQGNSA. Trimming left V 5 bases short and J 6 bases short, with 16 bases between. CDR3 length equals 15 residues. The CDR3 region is CASSPQYGTPGELFF. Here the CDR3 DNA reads TGTGCCAGCAGCCCCCAGTACGGAACACCCGGGGAGCTGTTTTTT. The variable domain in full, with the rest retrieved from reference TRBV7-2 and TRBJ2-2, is GAGVSQSPSNKVTEKGKDVELRCDPISGHTALYWYRQSLGQGLEFLIYFQGNSAPDKSGLPSDRFSAERTGGSVSTLTIQRTQQEDSAVYLCASSPQYGTPGELFFGEGSRLTVL.

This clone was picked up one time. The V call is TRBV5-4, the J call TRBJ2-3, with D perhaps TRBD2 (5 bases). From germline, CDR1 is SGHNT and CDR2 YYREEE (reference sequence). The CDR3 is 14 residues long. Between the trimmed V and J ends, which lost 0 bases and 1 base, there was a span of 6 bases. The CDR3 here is CASSLGRGTDTQYF. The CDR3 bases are TGTGCCAGCAGCTTGGGGCGGGGCACAGATACGCAGTATTTT.

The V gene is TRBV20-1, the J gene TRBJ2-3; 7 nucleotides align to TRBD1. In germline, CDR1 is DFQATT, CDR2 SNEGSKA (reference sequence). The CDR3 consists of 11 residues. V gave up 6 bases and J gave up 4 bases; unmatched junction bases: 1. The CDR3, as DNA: TGCAGTGCCCAGGGGGCAGATACGCAGTATTTT. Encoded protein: CSAQGADTQYF.

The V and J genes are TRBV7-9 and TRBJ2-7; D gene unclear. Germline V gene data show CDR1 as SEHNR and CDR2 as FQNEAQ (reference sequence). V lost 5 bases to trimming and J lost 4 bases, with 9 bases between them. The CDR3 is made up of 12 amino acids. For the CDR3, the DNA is TGTGCCAGCAGCCTGGATCTGTACGAGCAGTACTTC. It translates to CASSLDLYEQYF.

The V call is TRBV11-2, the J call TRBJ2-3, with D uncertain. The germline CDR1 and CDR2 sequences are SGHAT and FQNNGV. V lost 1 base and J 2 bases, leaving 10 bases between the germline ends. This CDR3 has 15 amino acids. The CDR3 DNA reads TGTGCCAGCAGCTTAGTAGGGTCCATCACAGATACGCAGTATTTT. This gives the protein CASSLVGSITDTQYF.

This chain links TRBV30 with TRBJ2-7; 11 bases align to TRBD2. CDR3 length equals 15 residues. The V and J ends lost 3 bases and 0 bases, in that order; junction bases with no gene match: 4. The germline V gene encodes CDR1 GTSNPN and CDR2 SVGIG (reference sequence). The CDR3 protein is CAWSLLAGVSYEQYF. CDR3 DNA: TGTGCCTGGAGCCTACTAGCGGGGGTCTCCTACGAGCAGTACTTC.

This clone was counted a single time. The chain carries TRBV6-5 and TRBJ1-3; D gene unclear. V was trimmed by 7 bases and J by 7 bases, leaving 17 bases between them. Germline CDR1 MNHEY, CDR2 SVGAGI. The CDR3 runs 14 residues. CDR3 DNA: TGTGCCAGCACTCCAGCTGCTCCGGGGAACACCATATATTTT. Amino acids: CASTPAAPGNTIYF.

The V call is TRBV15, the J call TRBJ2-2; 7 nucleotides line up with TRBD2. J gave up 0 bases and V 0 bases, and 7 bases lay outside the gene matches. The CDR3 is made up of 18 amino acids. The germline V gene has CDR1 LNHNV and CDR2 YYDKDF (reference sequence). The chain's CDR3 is CATSRDPSGRSNTGELFF. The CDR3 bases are TGTGCCACCAGCAGAGATCCTAGCGGAAGATCGAACACCGGGGAGCTGTTTTTT.

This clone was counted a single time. Written as DNA, the CDR3 is TGTGCCACCAGCAGATGGCCTGTAAACTACGAGCAGTACTTC. Translation gives CATSRWPVNYEQYF. The V and J genes are TRBV15 and TRBJ2-7; D ambiguous. Germline V gene data show CDR1 as LNHNV and CDR2 as YYDKDF (reference sequence). V was shortened by 2 bases and J by 3 bases, with 11 bases between the two germline ends. The CDR3 sequence is 14 residues long.

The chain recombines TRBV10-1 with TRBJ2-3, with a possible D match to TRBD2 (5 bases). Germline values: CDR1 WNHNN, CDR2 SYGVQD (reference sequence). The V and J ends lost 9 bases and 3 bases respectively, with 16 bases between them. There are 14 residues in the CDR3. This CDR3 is CASSLGGRTDTQYF. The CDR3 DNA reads TGCGCCAGTTCCCTTGGCGGGCGTACAGATACGCAGTATTTT.

CDR3 in DNA: TGTGCCAGCACCATGTGGGGGGGGGCTGGCAATGAGCAGTTCTTC. Protein: CASTMWGGAGNEQFF. This sequence joins TRBV6-6 and TRBJ2-1, with D perhaps TRBD2 (7 bases). There are 15 residues in the CDR3. CDR1 and CDR2 from the germline V gene are MNHNY and SVGAGI (reference sequence). The V end lost 7 bases, the J end lost 6 bases, and 19 bases lay between the germline ends.

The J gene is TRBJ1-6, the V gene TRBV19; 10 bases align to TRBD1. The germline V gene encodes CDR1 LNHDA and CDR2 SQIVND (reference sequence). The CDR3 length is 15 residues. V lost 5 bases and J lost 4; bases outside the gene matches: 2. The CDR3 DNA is TGTGCCAGTAGTCGGACAGGGGGATATAATTCACCCCTCCACTTT. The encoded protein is CASSRTGGYNSPLHF.